This T cell receptor beta chain appears in the sequencing data of a study of cytomegalovirus exposure and HLA in healthy donors. The study ran its PCR with 60 Vbeta and 13 Jbeta primers. Libraries were prepared by immunoSEQ multiplex PCR; TCRdb keeps only in-frame clonotypes and omits some of them. The sample has 200,000 or so clones; roughly four fifths are singletons. This CDR3 spans 13 amino acids. Losses at the gene ends were 8 bases for V and 8 bases for J; bases not matched to a gene: 11. Germline V CDR1 and CDR2: MNHNS, SASEGT. The TCR sequence derives from a young woman in good health and CMV-seropositive. V gene TRBV6-1 combines with J gene TRBJ1-2; 7 nucleotides agree with TRBD1. The material sequenced was PBMCs. The CDR3 DNA reads TGTGCCAGCGAAGAGGGGGCGTCCAGCGGCTACACCTTC. This gives the protein CASEEGASSGYTF.